These T cell receptor beta chains were read from a single sample in a study of shared clonotypes between healthy human individuals. The data were produced by immunoSEQ multiplex PCR, yet TCRdb's version contains in-frame clones alone and is incomplete. The top ten hold 1.5% to 2% of the sample, which has 550,000 to 800,000 clones, around 74% seen once. Source material: memory CD4+ T cells sorted from blood. These receptors came from a woman aged 25 to 39 in good health. CDR3s include the opening cysteine and the closing phenylalanine or tryptophan. The D gene is left open where the match is weak. The size entry is marked missing in some rows and otherwise reads once, few, many or a size class.

v_call	d_call	j_call	clone_size	cdr3_nt	cdr3_aa
TRBV30	TRBD2	TRBJ2-1	.	TGTGCCTGGAGCGGACTAGCGGGAGGTGTGAATGAGCAGTTCTTC	CAWSGLAGGVNEQFF
TRBV6-1	TRBD1	TRBJ1-3	.	TGTGCCAGCAGCGGACAGGGGGATGGAAACACCATATATTTT	CASSGQGDGNTIYF
TRBV27	.	TRBJ1-2	.	TGTGCCAGCAGCCCAACCCGGGGTTATGGCTACACCTTC	CASSPTRGYGYTF
TRBV27	TRBD2	TRBJ2-7	.	TGTGCCAGCAGCAAAACCTCCGGCCGAGTAGCGGGGACCTACGAGCAGTACTTC	CASSKTSGRVAGTYEQYF
TRBV7-2	.	TRBJ1-1	once	TGTGCCAGCAGCTTAGGCGGGGGCACTGAAGCTTTCTTT	CASSLGGGTEAFF
TRBV10-2	.	TRBJ2-3	.	TGCGCCAGCAGTCCGGGACACTCCCGGGAGCACGATACGCAGTATTTT	CASSPGHSREHDTQYF
TRBV10-2	.	TRBJ2-7	.	TGCGCCAGCAGTGAGTCGACACCCAACGAGCAGTACTTC	CASSESTPNEQYF
TRBV5-1	.	TRBJ1-2	.	TGCGCCAGCAGGGTTTTGGAGGACTATGGCTACACCTTC	CASRVLEDYGYTF
TRBV30	.	TRBJ2-3	.	TGTGCCTGGAGTGTGAGCAGAGGATTGACAGATACGCAGTATTTT	CAWSVSRGLTDTQYF
TRBV27	TRBD2	TRBJ2-7	.	TGTGCCAGCAGTAGTATAGCGGGAGGGCCTTACGAGCAGTACTTC	CASSSIAGGPYEQYF